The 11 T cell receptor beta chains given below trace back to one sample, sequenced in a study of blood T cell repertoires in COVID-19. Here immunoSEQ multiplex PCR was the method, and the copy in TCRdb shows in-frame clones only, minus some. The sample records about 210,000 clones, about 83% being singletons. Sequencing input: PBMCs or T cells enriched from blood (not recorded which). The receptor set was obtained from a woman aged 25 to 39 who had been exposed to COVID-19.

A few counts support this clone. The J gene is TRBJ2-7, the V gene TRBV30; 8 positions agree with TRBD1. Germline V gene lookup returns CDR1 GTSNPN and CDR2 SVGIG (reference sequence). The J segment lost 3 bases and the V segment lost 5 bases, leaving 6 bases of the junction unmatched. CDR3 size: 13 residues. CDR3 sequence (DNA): TGTGCCTGGGCCGGGACAGGCTTCTACGAGCAGTACTTC. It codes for CAWAGTGFYEQYF.

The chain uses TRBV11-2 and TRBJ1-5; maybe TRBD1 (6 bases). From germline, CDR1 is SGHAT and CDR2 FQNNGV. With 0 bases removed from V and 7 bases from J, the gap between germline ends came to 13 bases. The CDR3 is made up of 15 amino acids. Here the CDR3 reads CASSLDGGSQQPQHF. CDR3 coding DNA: TGTGCCAGCAGCTTAGATGGGGGCTCTCAGCAGCCCCAGCATTTT.

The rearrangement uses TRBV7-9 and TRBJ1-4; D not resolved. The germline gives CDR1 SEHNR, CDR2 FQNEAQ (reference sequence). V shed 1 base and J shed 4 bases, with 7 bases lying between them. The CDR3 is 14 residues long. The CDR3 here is CASSLEYGNEKLFF. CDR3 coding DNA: TGTGCCAGCAGCTTAGAATACGGTAATGAAAAACTGTTTTTT.

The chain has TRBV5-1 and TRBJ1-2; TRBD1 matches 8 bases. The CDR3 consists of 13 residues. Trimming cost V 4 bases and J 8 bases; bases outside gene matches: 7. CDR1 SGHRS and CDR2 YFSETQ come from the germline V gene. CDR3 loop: CASSVDRGNGYTF. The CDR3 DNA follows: TGCGCCAGCAGCGTAGACAGGGGCAACGGCTACACCTTC.

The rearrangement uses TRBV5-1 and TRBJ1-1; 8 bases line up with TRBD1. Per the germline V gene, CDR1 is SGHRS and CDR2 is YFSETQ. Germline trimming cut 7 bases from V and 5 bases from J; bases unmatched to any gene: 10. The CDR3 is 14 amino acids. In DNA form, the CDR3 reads TGCGCCAGCCGATCGCAGGGGGCCGGTACTGAAGCTTTCTTT. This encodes CASRSQGAGTEAFF.

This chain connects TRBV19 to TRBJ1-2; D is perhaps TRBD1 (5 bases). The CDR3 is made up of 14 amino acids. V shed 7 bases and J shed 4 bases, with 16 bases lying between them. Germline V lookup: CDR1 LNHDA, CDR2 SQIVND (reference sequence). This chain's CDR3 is CASIRRGDPYGYTF. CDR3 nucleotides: TGTGCCAGTATCCGCCGGGGGGATCCCTATGGCTACACCTTC.

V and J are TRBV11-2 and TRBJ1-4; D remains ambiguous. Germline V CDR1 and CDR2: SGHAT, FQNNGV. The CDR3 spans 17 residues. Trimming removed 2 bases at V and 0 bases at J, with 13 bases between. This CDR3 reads CASSLIIFGATNEKLFF. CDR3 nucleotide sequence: TGTGCCAGCAGCTTAATTATATTCGGTGCAACTAATGAAAAACTGTTTTTT.

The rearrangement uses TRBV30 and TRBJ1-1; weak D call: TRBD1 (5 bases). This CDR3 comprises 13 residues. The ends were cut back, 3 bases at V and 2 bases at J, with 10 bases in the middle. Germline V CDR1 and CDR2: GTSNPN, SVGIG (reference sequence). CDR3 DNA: TGTGCCTGGAGCATCACAGGTAACACTGAAGCTTTCTTT. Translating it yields CAWSITGNTEAFF.

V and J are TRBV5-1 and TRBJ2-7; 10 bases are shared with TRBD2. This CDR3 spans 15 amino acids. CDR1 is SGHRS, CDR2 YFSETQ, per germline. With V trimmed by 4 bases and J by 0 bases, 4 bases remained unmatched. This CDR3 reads CASSATSGASYEQYF. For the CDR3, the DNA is TGCGCCAGCAGCGCTACTAGCGGGGCCTCCTACGAGCAGTACTTC. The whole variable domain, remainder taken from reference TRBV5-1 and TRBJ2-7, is KAGVTQTPRYLIKTRGQQVTLSCSPISGHRSVSWYQQTPGQGLQFLFEYFSETQRNKGNFPGRFSGRQFSNSRSEMNVSTLELGDSALYLCASSATSGASYEQYFGPGTRLTVT.

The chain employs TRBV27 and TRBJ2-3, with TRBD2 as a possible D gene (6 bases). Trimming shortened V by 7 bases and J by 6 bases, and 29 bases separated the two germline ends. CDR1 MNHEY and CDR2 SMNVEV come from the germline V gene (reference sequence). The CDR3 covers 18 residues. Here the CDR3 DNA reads TGTGCCAGCACCCCGACTGTGGGACTGCCTAACGGTGCCGATACGCAGTATTTT. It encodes CASTPTVGLPNGADTQYF.

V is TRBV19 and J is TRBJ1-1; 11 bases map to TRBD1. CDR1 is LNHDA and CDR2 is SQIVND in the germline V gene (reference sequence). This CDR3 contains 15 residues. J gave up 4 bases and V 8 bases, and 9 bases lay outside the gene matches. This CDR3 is CASSGTGGRGTEAFF. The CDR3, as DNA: TGTGCCAGTTCCGGGACAGGGGGGAGGGGCACTGAAGCTTTCTTT.